This T cell receptor beta chain was obtained from a study of OX40 agonist ivuxolimab in advanced cancers. In the study overall: Ivuxolimab is an agonistic anti-OX40 (CD134) antibody, and patients were treated with it. Study-wide results and caveats: Still undetermined is the antigen specificity of the expanded peripheral T cells. More expanded clones were seen, on average, in CD8+ T cells than in CD4+. At 0.1 to 3.0 mg/kg, clonal expansion of CD4+ and CD8+ blood T cells had occurred by week 6.

In regard to this clone: Its matching antigen is unknown.

The germline V gene has CDR1 SGHRS and CDR2 YFSETQ. This CDR3 has 17 residues. Trimming stripped 0 bases from V and 2 bases from J, with 17 bases between. The assay was immunoSEQ multiplex PCR, and TCRdb's table has in-frame clones only and misses some. The sample holds 100,000 or so clones; around nine tenths are singletons and the top ten take around 0.31%. This sequence was found in an adult with an advanced solid tumor such as melanoma, head and neck, liver or kidney cancer. V is TRBV5-1 and J is TRBJ2-5; D gene ambiguous. Sequences were derived from CD4+ or CD8+ T cells sorted from blood, sampled in a trial of the OX40 agonist ivuxolimab. CDR3 in DNA: TGCGCCAGCAGCTTGGCCGGCTCAGGCCCCCGTCAAGAGACCCAGTACTTC. This encodes CASSLAGSGPRQETQYF.